The T cell receptor beta chain under discussion was sequenced for a study of cytomegalovirus exposure and HLA in healthy donors (dated by TCRdb to the late 2010s). Background for the entire study: An earlier analysis of approximately 640 of the donors reported 250 to 350 Gb of sequence data and 117 million unique TCR beta sequences from 150 million to 200 million T cells. About 300 gigabases of sequencing data and approximately 80 million unique TCR sequences were included in an early release covering 500 to 750 HLA-typed donors. Of the roughly 420 genotyped donors, more than 75% were placed in the genetic ancestry cluster associated with self-reported Caucasian donors. The aim of the study was to test whether cataloging public T cell receptors could identify signatures of past pathogen exposure. Using immunosequencing, the study profiled T cell repertoires from around 670 subjects and related those repertoires to cytomegalovirus serostatus. In addition to the first cohort of 666 subjects, a separate validation cohort of 100 to 150 different subjects was used. The study combined high-throughput TCR immunosequencing, statistical association of individual TCRs with disease status, and machine learning to predict cytomegalovirus infection status. A later analysis re-analyzed previously published TCR beta repertoires from 600 to 850 donors and added high-resolution HLA genotyping to study TCR occurrence patterns. Rather than drawing on any new phenotypic data, the later analysis identified candidate immune exposures from TCR beta sequences and the way those sequences occurred across donors. An earlier analysis of approximately 640 of the donors applied high-throughput TCR beta sequencing to assess whether each TCR beta V gene segment acted as functional or pseudogenic. Donor age, sex, ethnicity and CMV serostatus were collected together with the repertoire data. A later genetic analysis took genome-wide SNP genotypes for about 55% of the roughly 700 donors and used that subset as a discovery cohort. Every discovery cohort repertoire had been produced on one sequencing platform. HLA typing included class I and class II loci at four-digit resolution. The number of typed donors differed by locus: roughly 629-630 for A, B, C, DRB1 and DQB1; 522 for DQA1; approximately 600 for DPA1; and roughly 470 for DPB1. Five DR-DQ haplotypes were treated as single units for association and clustering because of strong linkage in the cohort. Among some 400 genotyped donors of the cohort, an average of about 220,000 unique TCR beta nucleotide sequences was sequenced per donor, of which roughly 18% were non-productive. What the research found in general, with its limitations: In a later analysis, the rate of TCR association differed among HLA loci, with DRB1 alleles having the most associated TCRs and HLA-C alleles having the fewest. A further reported finding was that TCR beta sequences accurately predicted the HLA-A and HLA-B alleles for most subjects in the first cohort. It was suggested by the authors that the approach could potentially be generalized to other disease states and immunological phenotypes. An earlier analysis of approximately 540 of the donors showed that most TCR beta V segments appeared in productive rearrangements either about 87% or about 30% of the time, which broadly matched IMGT annotations. In a later analysis, several top co-occurrence clusters were reported to appear linked to parvovirus B19, influenza, CMV and Epstein-Barr virus. Specific HLA alleles were associated with more than 15,000 TCR beta sequences at a false discovery rate of 0.05 in a later analysis. The presence/absence analyses assumed that sequencing depth was roughly uniform across donors, and that assumption may not be true. The earlier analysis of almost 600 of the donors excluded seventeen rarely observed V segments, including chromosome 9 orphons, because counts were too low. Only TCR beta chains were sequenced in this cohort, and the absence of alpha or paired-chain data limited detectable features. Most TCR sequences were seen in very few donors, while some public TCRs were found in many individuals. A later analysis found that most CMV-associated TCR beta chains appeared HLA-restricted, with HLA associations seemingly driven largely by CMV exposure. Strong co-occurrence of HLA alleles, especially DR and DQ, made assigning TCR associations to individual alleles difficult. Immune exposure information for the cohort was limited to CMV serostatus. Correlated functional status among segregating V segments might reflect linkage disequilibrium, but an unknown experimental factor could not be ruled out. In vitro tests confirmed that a few of the cytomegalovirus-associated TCR beta chains recognize cytomegalovirus antigens. In a later analysis, HLA-associated TCR beta chains were found to be more clonally expanded and to have lower generation probabilities than equally common non-associated chains. The study gave a list of under 200 TCR beta chains associated with cytomegalovirus. V-gene and J-gene trimming of TCR beta chains was associated with a missense DCLRE1C variant in a later genetic analysis, and the association was replicated in an independent cohort. Cytomegalovirus status was reported to be diagnosed by the classifier with high specificity and sensitivity in both the original and validation cohorts. In a later genetic analysis, fewer N-insertions in productive TCRs were reported among donors in an Asian-associated ancestry cluster than the approximately 670-donor mean. Because the 87-base-pair reads could not distinguish some IMGT-functional V segments, including TRBV6-2 and TRBV6-3, those segments were excluded. Because HLA typing was missing for some donors at each locus, association tests included only the typed subset. A group of highly shared sequence variants was considered likely to be a technical artifact of the sequencing pipeline.

The library was generated by the immunoSEQ multiplex PCR assay. For the multiplex PCR, a mixture combining 60 forward primers for TCR Vbeta segments and 13 reverse primers for TCR Jbeta segments was used. A multiplex PCR assay on genomic DNA amplified the CDR3 region of rearranged TCR beta genes. The amplified TCR beta libraries were sequenced on the Illumina HiSeq System as 87-base-pair reads. The authors' pipeline ran thus. Across the roughly 700 repertoires, a later analysis counted tens of millions of unique TCR beta chains, 9.5 million to 13 million of which were shared by at least two donors. A nearest-neighbor algorithm error-corrected the raw reads and collapsed the reads into unique sequences, merging closely related sequences to remove PCR and sequencing errors. CDR3 sequences were aligned to IMGT reference sequences to assign V, D and J gene segments. Each retained sequence needed at least a six-nucleotide match to both a V gene segment and a J gene segment. Rearrangements were classified as productive when the CDR3 lacked stop codons and remained in frame with V and J, and all other rearrangements were classified as non-productive. Following IMGT convention, CDR3 was defined as the stretch from the second conserved V-encoded cysteine to the conserved J-encoded phenylalanine. The earlier analysis of about 590 of the donors excluded sequences that lacked an unambiguous match to a single V gene segment. In an earlier analysis of several hundred of the donors, V segments were called functional above 56.7% productive rearrangements and were called segregating when the between-donor standard deviation exceeded 5%. A statistical classification framework was built to diagnose cytomegalovirus status from the catalog of TCR beta chain sequences. In a later analysis, V and J genes were assigned by comparing TCR nucleotide sequences against IMGT/GENE-DB human TR gene sequences. Using the TCRdist pipeline, a later analysis assigned CDR3 sequences along with most-parsimonious VDJ recombination scenarios. In a later analysis, each TCR beta chain was defined by its CDR3 amino acid sequence together with its V-gene family, and reads lacking a unique V-gene family were excluded. To address suspected cross-contamination and a sequencing artifact, a later analysis removed approximately 590 highly shared, low-generation-probability nucleotide sequences. In a later analysis, a clonal expansion index was calculated for each public chain from normalized within-repertoire ranks of inferred template counts. A later analysis computed generation probabilities with a VDJ recombination model fitted to out-of-frame rearrangements, and checked the results against IGoR. A later analysis scored TCR-TCR, TCR-HLA and TCR-CMV co-occurrence with hypergeometric tests, applying a repertoire-size bias correction to TCR pairs. To estimate false discovery rates, a later analysis permuted the HLA or CMV assignments 20 times. In a later analysis, co-occurring TCRs were grouped using DBSCAN, and TCRdist sequence similarity was added for clustering within HLA-allele-positive subsets. For co-occurrence clustering, repertoires with fewer than 30,000 or more than 120,000 public chains were excluded, along with a handful of repertoires with anomalous nucleotide sharing. TCRdb took this table from immuneACCESS and kept in-frame rearrangements with V and J called. Such tables lack part of the clones; where checked against another copy, unresolved V genes explain under half of the gap, and the rest is unexplained. V, J and clone size derive from that table, while D and trimming were established from the DNA sequence. The sample has 200,000 to 300,000 clones on record, about 77% of them singletons. The biggest ten clones account for about 0.47% of the sample.

The cohort comprised some 730 healthy bone marrow donors. Cohort members were all nominally healthy when sampled, although unrecorded immune exposures were likely present. The donor tested CMV seronegative, placing the donor among the 350 or so seronegative members of the cohort. A peripheral blood sample was collected from each donor, and TCR beta sequencing was performed on peripheral blood mononuclear cells. Genomic DNA was extracted from the blood cell samples with the Qiagen DNeasy Blood Extraction Kit. As concerns this clone: The specificity of this receptor is unknown. Per-base qualities were not stored, and no clone one base away is much larger.

V drops 5 bases and J drops 4 bases, leaving 6 bases in between. As encoded in the germline V gene, CDR1 is SGHNT while CDR2 is YENEEA. From its cysteine to its phenylalanine, the CDR3 spans 12 amino acids. Just CDR3 DNA is preserved here, 36 bases in frame from base 1. The sequence links TRBV11-3 to TRBJ1-5; the D gene lacks a confident call. The clonotype originates from a boy between 10 and 17 years old in good health and CMV-seronegative. The sequenced material came from PBMCs. The CDR3 has the sequence CASSLRNQPQHF. The bases are TGTGCCAGCAGCCTCCGGAATCAGCCCCAGCATTTT. With the portions outside the CDR3 filled from the reference TRBV11-3 and TRBJ1-5 genes, the complete variable region becomes EAGVVQSPRYKIIEKKQPVAFWCNPISGHNTLYWYLQNLGQGPELLIRYENEEAVDDSQLPKDRFSAERLKGVDSTLKIQPAELGDSAVYLCASSLRNQPQHFGDGTRLSIL.